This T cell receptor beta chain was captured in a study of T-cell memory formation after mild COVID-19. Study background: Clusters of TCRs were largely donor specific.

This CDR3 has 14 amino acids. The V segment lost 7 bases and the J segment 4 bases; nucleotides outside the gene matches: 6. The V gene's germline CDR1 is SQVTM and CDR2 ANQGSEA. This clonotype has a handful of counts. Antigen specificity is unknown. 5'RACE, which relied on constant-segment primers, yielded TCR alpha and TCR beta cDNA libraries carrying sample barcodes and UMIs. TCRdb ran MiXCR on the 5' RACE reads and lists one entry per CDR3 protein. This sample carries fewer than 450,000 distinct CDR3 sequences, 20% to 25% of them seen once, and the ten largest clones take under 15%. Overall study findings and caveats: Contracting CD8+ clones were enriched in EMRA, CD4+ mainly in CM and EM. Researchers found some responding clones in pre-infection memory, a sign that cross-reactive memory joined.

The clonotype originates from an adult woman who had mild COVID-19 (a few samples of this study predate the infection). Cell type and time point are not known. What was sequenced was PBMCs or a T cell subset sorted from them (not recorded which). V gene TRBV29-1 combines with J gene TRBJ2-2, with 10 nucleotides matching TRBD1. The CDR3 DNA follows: TGCAGCGCCCTAGGACAGGGGGGCACCGGGGAGCTGTTTTTT. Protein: CSALGQGGTGELFF.